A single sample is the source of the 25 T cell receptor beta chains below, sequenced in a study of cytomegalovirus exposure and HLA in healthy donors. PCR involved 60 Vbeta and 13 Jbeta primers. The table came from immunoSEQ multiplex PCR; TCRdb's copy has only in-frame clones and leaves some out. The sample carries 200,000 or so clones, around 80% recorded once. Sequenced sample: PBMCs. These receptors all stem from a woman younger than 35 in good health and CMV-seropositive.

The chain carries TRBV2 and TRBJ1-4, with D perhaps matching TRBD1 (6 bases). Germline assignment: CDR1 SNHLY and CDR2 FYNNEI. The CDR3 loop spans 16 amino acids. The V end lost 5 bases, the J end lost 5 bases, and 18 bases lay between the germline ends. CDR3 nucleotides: TGTGCCAGCAGTCCCGAGTTTGGACAGAAGAATGAAAAACTGTTTTTT. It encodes CASSPEFGQKNEKLFF.

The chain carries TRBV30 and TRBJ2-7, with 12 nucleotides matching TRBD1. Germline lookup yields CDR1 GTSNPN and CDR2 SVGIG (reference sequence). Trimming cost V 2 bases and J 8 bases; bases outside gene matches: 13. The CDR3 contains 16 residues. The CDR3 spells CAWSPPLYGTGGKQYF. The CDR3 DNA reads TGTGCCTGGAGTCCGCCCTTATACGGGACAGGGGGCAAGCAGTACTTC. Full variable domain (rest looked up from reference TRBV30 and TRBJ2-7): SQTIHQWPATLVQPVGSPLSLECTVEGTSNPNLYWYRQAAGRGLQLLFYSVGIGQISSEVPQNLSASRPQDRQFILSSKKLLLSDSGFYLCAWSPPLYGTGGKQYFGPGTRLTVT.

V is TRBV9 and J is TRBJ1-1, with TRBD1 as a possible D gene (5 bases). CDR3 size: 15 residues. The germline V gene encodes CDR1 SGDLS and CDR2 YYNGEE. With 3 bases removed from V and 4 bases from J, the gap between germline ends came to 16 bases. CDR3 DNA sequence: TGTGCCAGCAGCGCCGATCAGGGTCCCACCACTGAAGCTTTCTTT. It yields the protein CASSADQGPTTEAFF. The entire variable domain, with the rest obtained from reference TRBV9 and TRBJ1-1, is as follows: DSGVTQTPKHLITATGQRVTLRCSPRSGDLSVYWYQQSLDQGLQFLIQYYNGEERAKGNILERFSAQQFPDLHSELNLSSLELGDSALYFCASSADQGPTTEAFFGQGTRLTVV.

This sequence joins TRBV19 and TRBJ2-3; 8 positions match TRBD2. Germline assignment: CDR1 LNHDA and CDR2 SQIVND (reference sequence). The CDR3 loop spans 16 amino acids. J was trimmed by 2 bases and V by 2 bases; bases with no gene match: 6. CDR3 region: CASSILGGGTTDTQYF. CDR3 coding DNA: TGTGCCAGTAGTATATTGGGCGGGGGGACCACAGATACGCAGTATTTT.

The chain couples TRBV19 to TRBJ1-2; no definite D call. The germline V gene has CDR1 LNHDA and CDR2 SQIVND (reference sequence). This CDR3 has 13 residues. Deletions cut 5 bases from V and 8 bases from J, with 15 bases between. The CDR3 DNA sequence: TGTGCCAGTAGTCCCGGCGGCTCGGGGGGCTACACCTTC. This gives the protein CASSPGGSGGYTF.

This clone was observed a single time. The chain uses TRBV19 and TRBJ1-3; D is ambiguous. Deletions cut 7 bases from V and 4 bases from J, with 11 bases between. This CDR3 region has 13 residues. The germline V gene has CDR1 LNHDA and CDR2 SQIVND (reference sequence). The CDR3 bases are TGTGCCAGTAACGAGGGTATGGGAAACACCATATATTTT. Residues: CASNEGMGNTIYF.

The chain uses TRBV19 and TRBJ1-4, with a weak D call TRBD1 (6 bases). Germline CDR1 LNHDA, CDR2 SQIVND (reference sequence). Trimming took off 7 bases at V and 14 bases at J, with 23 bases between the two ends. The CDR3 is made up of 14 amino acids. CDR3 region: CASIPSFLRGKLFF. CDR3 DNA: TGTGCCAGTATACCTAGTTTCCTCAGGGGAAAGCTGTTTTTT.

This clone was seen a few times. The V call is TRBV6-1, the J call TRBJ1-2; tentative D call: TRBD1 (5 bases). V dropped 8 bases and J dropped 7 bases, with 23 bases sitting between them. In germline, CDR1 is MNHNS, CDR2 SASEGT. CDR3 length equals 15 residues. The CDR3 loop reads CASSRLEVPGSGYTF. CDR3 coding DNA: TGTGCCAGCTCACGACTAGAGGTCCCAGGGTCTGGCTACACCTTC.

The CDR3 is CASEGQSRVQPQHF. The CDR3 bases are TGTGCCAGCGAGGGACAATCCAGGGTCCAGCCCCAGCATTTT. This chain links TRBV2 with TRBJ1-5; D might be TRBD1 (6 bases). V was trimmed by 8 bases and J by 7 bases, leaving 18 bases between them. Germline loops: CDR1 SNHLY, CDR2 FYNNEI. The CDR3 runs to 14 residues.

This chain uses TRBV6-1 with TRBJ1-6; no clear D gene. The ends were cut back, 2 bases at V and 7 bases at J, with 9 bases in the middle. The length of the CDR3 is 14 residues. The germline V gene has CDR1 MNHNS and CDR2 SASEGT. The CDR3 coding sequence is TGTGCCAGCAGTGAAAGCTTCCCGAATTCACCCCTCCACTTT. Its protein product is CASSESFPNSPLHF.

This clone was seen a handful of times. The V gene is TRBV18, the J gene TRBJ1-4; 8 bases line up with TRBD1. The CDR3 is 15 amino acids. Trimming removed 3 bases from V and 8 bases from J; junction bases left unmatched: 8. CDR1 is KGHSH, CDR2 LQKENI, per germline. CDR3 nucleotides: TGTGCCAGCTCACCGCGCCAGGGGGCCAGAGAAAAACTGTTTTTT. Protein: CASSPRQGAREKLFF. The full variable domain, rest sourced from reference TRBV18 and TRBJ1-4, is NAGVMQNPRHLVRRRGQEARLRCSPMKGHSHVYWYRQLPEEGLKFMVYLQKENIIDESGMPKERFSAEFPKEGPSILRIQQVVRGDSAAYFCASSPRQGAREKLFFGSGTQLSVL.

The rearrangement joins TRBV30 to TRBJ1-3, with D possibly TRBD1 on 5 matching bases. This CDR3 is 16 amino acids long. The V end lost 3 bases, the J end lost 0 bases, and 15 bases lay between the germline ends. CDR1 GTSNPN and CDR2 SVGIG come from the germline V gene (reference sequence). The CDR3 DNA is TGTGCCTGGAGGGAGCCCCAGGGACTCTCTGGAAACACCATATATTTT. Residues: CAWREPQGLSGNTIYF.

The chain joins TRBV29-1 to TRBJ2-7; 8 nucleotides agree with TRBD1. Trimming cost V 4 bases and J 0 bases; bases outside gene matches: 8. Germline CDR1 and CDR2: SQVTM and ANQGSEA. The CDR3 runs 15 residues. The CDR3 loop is CSVVRQGPFSYEQYF. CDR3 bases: TGCAGCGTTGTACGACAGGGGCCTTTCTCCTACGAGCAGTACTTC.

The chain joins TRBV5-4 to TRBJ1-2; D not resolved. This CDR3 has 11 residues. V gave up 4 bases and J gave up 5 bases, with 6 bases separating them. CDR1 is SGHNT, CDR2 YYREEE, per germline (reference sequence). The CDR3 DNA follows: TGTGCCAGCAGCCATTTGTATGGCTACACCTTC. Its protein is CASSHLYGYTF. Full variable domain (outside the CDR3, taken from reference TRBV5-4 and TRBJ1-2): ETGVTQSPTHLIKTRGQQVTLRCSSQSGHNTVSWYQQALGQGPQFIFQYYREEENGRGNFPPRFSGLQFPNYSSELNVNALELDDSALYLCASSHLYGYTFGSGTRLTVV.

As DNA, the CDR3 is TGTGCCAGCAGTATCACAGGGTCCGACGGCTACACCTTC. Its protein is CASSITGSDGYTF. The V and J genes are TRBV6-4 and TRBJ1-2, with D perhaps matching TRBD1 (6 bases). CDR1 is MRHNA, CDR2 SNTAGT, per germline. Trimming stripped 5 bases from V and 8 bases from J, with 15 bases between. This CDR3 is built from 13 residues.

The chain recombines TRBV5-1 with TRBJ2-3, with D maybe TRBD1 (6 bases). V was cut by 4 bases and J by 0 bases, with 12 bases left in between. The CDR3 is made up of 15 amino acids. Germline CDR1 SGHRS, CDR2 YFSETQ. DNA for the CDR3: TGCGCCAGCAGCCCCGGGACACTTAGCACAGATACGCAGTATTTT. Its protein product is CASSPGTLSTDTQYF.

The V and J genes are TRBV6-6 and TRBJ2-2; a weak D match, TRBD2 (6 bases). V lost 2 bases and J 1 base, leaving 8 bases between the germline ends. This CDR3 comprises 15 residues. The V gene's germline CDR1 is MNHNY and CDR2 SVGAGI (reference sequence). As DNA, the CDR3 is TGTGCCAGCAGTTACGCGGGGTTGAACACCGGGGAGCTGTTTTTT. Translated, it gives CASSYAGLNTGELFF.

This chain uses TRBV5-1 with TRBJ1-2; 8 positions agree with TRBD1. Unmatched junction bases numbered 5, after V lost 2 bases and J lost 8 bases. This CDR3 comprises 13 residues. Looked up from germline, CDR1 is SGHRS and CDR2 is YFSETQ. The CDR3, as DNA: TGCGCCAGCAGCTTTCCGACAGGGGAAGGCTACACCTTC. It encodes CASSFPTGEGYTF.

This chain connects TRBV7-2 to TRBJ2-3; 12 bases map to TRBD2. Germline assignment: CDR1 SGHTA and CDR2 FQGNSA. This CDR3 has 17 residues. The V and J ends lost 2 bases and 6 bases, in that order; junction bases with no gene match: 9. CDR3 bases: TGTGCCAGCAGCTTAAATGGACTAGCGGGGATGCGGGATACGCAGTATTTT. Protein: CASSLNGLAGMRDTQYF.

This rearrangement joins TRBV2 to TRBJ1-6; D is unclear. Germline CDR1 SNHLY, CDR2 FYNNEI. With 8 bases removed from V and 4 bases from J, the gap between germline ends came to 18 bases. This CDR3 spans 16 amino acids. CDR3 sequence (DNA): TGTGCCAGCCTTTCGCGCGGAGGAATTTATAATTCACCCCTCCACTTT. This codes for CASLSRGGIYNSPLHF.

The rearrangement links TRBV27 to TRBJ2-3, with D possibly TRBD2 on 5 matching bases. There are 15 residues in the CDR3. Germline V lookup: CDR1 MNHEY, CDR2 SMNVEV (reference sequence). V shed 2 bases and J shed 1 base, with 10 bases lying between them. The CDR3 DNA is TGTGCCAGCAGTTTAGGACCCGGGGGCACAGATACGCAGTATTTT. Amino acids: CASSLGPGGTDTQYF.

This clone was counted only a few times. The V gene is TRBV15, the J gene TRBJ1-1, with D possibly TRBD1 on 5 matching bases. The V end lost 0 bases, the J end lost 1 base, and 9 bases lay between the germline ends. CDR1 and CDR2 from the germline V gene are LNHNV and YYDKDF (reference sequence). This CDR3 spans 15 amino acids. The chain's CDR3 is CATSRDAGGNTEAFF. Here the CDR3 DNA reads TGTGCCACCAGCAGAGATGCGGGGGGGAACACTGAAGCTTTCTTT.

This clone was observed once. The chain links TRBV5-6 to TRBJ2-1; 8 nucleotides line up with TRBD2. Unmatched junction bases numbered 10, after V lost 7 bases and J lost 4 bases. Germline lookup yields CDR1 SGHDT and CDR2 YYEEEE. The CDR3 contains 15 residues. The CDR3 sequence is CASGVLAENYNEQFF. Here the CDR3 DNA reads TGTGCCAGCGGCGTACTAGCGGAGAATTACAATGAGCAGTTCTTC.

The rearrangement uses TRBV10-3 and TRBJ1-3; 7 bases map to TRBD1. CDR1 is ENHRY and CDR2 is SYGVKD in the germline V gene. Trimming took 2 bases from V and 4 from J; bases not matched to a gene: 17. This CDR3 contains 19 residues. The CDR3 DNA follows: TGTGCCATCAGTGAGCTCCCACCTACAGGGGTCCCATCAGGAAACACCATATATTTT. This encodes CAISELPPTGVPSGNTIYF.

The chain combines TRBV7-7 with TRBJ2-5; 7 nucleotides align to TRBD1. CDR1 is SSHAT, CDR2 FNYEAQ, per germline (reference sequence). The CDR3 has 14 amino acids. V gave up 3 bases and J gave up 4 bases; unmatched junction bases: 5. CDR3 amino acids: CASSFTGARETQYF. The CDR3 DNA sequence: TGTGCCAGCAGCTTCACAGGGGCCCGAGAGACCCAGTACTTC.